This TCR beta chain stems from a study of identical twins. Broader study findings: Findings depended on cross-sectional statistics rather than tracking the same donors. Memory repertoires lacked the insertion deficit that abundant cord blood beta clonotypes showed.

This clonotype occurred a few times. Its antigen remains unidentified. This CDR3 spans 14 amino acids. V was pared by 0 bases and J by 1 base, with 2 bases of the junction left unmatched. Looked up from germline, CDR1 is DFQATT and CDR2 is SNEGSKA (reference sequence). With no exceptions, donors were healthy Caucasians. Template switching (which added a universal primer site) was used, and cDNA carried unique molecular identifiers. In TCRdb, the 5' RACE reads were re-called with MiXCR into one record per CDR3 protein. Among approximately 410,000 distinct CDR3 sequences listed, roughly 20% were seen once.

This rearrangement joins TRBV20-1 to TRBJ1-1; TRBD1 matches at 7 bases. Specimen: naive T cells sorted from blood. The TCR originated in a man aged 45-65 years in good health. The CDR3 bases are TGCAGTGCTAGAGAAGGGGGCGGGAACACTGAAGCTTTCTTT. Protein sequence: CSAREGGGNTEAFF.